The source of this T cell receptor beta chain is a study of T cells in Graves' hyperthyroidism and ophthalmopathy. Overall study results and limits: Blood samples included most of the expanded thyroid clonotypes exceeding 0.001.

Regarding this clonotype: Its matching antigen is unknown.

TCR beta CDR3 sequences were amplified from RNA transcripts. The TCR CDR3 first-round RT-PCR relied on the HTBI primer set. MiXCR, run by TCRdb on the multiplex PCR reads, gives a single entry per CDR3 protein. The table shows a few hundred thousand distinct CDR3 sequences, with about 45% occurring only once. Sequencing input: peripheral blood or thyroid tissue (not recorded which). The receptor comes from a young woman with Graves' hyperthyroidism.

The CDR3 reads CATSSEDRGWYEQYF. The CDR3 DNA follows: TGTGCCACCAGCAGTGAGGACAGGGGGTGGTACGAGCAGTACTTC. The chain recombines TRBV15 with TRBJ2-7; 10 bases align to TRBD1. The CDR3 length is 15 residues. Germline values: CDR1 LNHNV, CDR2 YYDKDF (reference sequence). V gave up 3 bases and J gave up 4 bases; unmatched junction bases: 6.